Detailed here is one T cell receptor beta chain. The treatment: around 19 received Ad26.COV2.S at low or high dose, single or two shots; 5 received placebo; per-sample allocation not given. At day 63 after the first vaccine or placebo injection, samples were drawn. The sample belongs to a study of Ad26.COV2.S vaccination and SARS-CoV-2 variants. CDR3 length: 14 amino acids. Germline V gene lookup returns CDR1 SGDLS and CDR2 YYNGEE. The germline V and J ends were trimmed by 5 bases and 5 bases, with 15 bases remaining between them. Here immunoSEQ multiplex PCR was the method, and the copy in TCRdb shows in-frame clones only, minus some. The sample holds some 390,000 clones, about 91% seen once.

V and J are TRBV9 and TRBJ2-3, with D tentatively TRBD1 (6 bases). The sample consisted of peripheral blood, taken in a trial of Ad26.COV2.S vaccine versus placebo. The receptor was derived from a person between 18 and 59 years old who received the Ad26.COV2.S COVID-19 vaccine or a placebo. The CDR3 nucleotides are TGTGCCAGCAGTGCAACAGGGTTCAGAGATACGCAGTATTTT. Translated: CASSATGFRDTQYF.